This T cell receptor beta chain comes out of a study of blood T cells in healthy people across ages. V was clipped by 5 bases and J by 2 bases; unmatched bases: 13. The CDR3 extends over 16 amino acids. The germline V gene has CDR1 DFQATT and CDR2 SNEGSKA (reference sequence). A second 7 to 11 cycle PCR used barcoded and J-beta primers. TCRdb used MiXCR to reprocess the 5' RACE reads, holding one entry per CDR3 protein. The sample includes approximately 820,000 distinct CDR3 sequences, 40% to 50% of them seen just once. This clonotype was picked up a small number of times. The receptor was isolated from a man aged 55 to 70 in good health. The gene calls are TRBV20-1 and TRBJ2-7; 9 bases fit TRBD2. Sequencing was performed on blood. The DNA of the CDR3 is TGCAGTGCTCCTAGGAGCGGGGGGACCGACCCCTACGAGCAGTACTTC. It encodes CSAPRSGGTDPYEQYF.